The clone carrying this TCR beta chain was seen a few times. The sample comes from a study of T cells of healthy individuals. V lost 0 bases, J lost 5 bases, and 14 bases lay in between. CDR3 length equals 15 residues. Germline loops: CDR1 SGHRS, CDR2 YFSETQ. TCRdb processed the 5' RACE reads anew with MiXCR; each CDR3 protein has one entry. Among fewer than 75,000 distinct CDR3 sequences, 15% to 20% were seen once, and the ten largest hold around 4.6%. This sequence originates from a human donor in good health. The rearrangement links TRBV5-1 to TRBJ2-5; D might be TRBD1 or TRBD2, each matching 5 bases. This CDR3 is CASSLEWGFAETQYF. For the CDR3, the DNA is TGCGCCAGCAGCTTGGAGTGGGGGTTTGCGGAGACCCAGTACTTC.